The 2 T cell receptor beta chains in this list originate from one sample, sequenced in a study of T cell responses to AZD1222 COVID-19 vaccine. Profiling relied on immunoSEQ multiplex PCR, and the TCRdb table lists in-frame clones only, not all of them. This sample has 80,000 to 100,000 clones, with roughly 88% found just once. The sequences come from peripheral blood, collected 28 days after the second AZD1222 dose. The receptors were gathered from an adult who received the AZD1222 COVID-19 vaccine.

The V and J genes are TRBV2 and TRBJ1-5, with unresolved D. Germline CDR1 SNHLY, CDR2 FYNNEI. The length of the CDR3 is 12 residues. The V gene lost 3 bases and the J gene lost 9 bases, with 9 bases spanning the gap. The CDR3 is CASSDGVGPQHF. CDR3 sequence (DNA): TGTGCCAGCAGTGATGGAGTGGGGCCCCAGCATTTT.

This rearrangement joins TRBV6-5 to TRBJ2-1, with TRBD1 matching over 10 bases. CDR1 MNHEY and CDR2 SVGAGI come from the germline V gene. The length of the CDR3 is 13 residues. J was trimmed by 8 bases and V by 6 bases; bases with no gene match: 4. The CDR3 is CASSRDRGYEQFF. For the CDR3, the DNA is TGTGCCAGCAGCAGGGACAGGGGCTATGAGCAGTTCTTC.